One T cell receptor (beta chain) is described in this entry. Its target is unknown. MiXCR, run by TCRdb on the reads, gives a single entry per CDR3 protein. There are 900,000 to 950,000 distinct CDR3 sequences in the sample; about a third occur only once, and roughly 12% lies in the top ten. This record comes from a study of T cell repertoires in cytomegalovirus infection. Study context: CMV epitopes, recently identified HLA-C-restricted and well-studied HLA-B-restricted, were used. Public TCR beta signatures were indicative of both CMV infection and a matching HLA type.

Study-level results: In two of eight donors, the top clonotype was HLA-C-restricted CMV-specific. The cumulative frequency of public TCR beta families identified carriers of CMV plus the relevant HLA.

Between the trimmed V and J ends, which lost 6 bases and 10 bases, there was a span of 19 bases. CDR3 size: 15 residues. The germline gives CDR1 MNHEY, CDR2 SMNVEV (reference sequence). This sequence joins TRBV27 and TRBJ1-6; D possibly corresponds to TRBD1 (5 bases). This receptor was identified in a human donor in good health (CMV status not recorded). Some clones in this sample may be carry-over from other donors' samples. The sample was cultured CD8+ T cells from PBMCs, taken from culture after CMV antigen stimulation. In DNA form, the CDR3 reads TGTGCCAGCAGCCCAATCTTAGTGGGGGGATCACCCCTCCACTTT. This encodes CASSPILVGGSPLHF.